This record looks at one TCR beta chain sequence and its context. At one of its ends the junction is not consistent with the germline gene, which may arise from a read error. The sample originates from a study of blood T cells in healthy people across ages. The use of a sample-barcoded 5' primer and a J-beta primer mix characterized a second PCR of roughly 6 to 12 cycles. TCRdb reanalysed the 5' RACE reads using MiXCR and keeps one entry per CDR3 protein. The top ten hold about 21% of the sample, which has around 1,900,000 distinct CDR3 sequences, around 40% seen once. Per germline, CDR1 SQVTM and CDR2 ANQGSEA. The CDR3 is made up of 13 amino acids.

The source is a human donor in good health. The specimen was blood. The chain carries TRBV29-1 and TRBJ2-1; TRBD2 aligns across 9 bases. This chain's CDR3 is CSVEIAGDSERFF. For the CDR3, the DNA is TGCAGCGTGGAAATAGCGGGGGACAGTGAGCGGTTCTTC.